This is a list of T cell receptor beta chains from one sample in a study of T cell clonotyping in hematopoietic cell transplantation. Measured with immunoSEQ multiplex PCR; TCRdb has only the in-frame clones, and not every one. The table has 15,000 to 20,000 clones, more than 75% seen once. The source was peripheral blood mononuclear cells, collected before stem cell transplant. These receptors were collected from a man in his forties or fifties with acute myeloid leukemia. Some clones in this sample may be carry-over from other donors' samples. Each CDR3 is given with its conserved first and last residue. D genes are given only for firm matches. Rows may omit the clone size; those that give it use once, few, many or a size class.

J,size,V,D,DNA,CDR3
TRBJ1-1,.,TRBV5-1,TRBD1,TGCGCCAGCAGCTCGGACGGGGGACAGGGGGCTGAAGCTTTCTTT,CASSSDGGQGAEAFF
TRBJ2-1,once,TRBV7-6,TRBD2,TGTGCCAGCAGCTTAGACCCCTCGGGGGGGAATGAGCAGTTCTTC,CASSLDPSGGNEQFF
TRBJ2-1,.,TRBV7-9,.,TGTGCCAGCAGCCTTGCCCCACAGGCGTACAATGAGCAGTTCTTC,CASSLAPQAYNEQFF
TRBJ2-3,.,TRBV6-5,.,TGTGCCACCAAGGACGGGAGCACAGATACGCAGTATTTT,CATKDGSTDTQYF
TRBJ1-4,.,TRBV15,TRBD1,TGTGCCACCAGCAGAGATCGGCTAAGAACAGGGGGCGAGGATGAAAAACTGTTTTTT,CATSRDRLRTGGEDEKLFF
TRBJ2-2,few,TRBV5-1,.,TGCGCCAGCAGCCGGGACTCGGTCGACACCGGGGAGCTGTTTTTT,CASSRDSVDTGELFF
TRBJ1-4,.,TRBV4-1,TRBD1,TGCGCCAGCAGCCCCTGGACAGGCCGAGCTAATGAAAAACTGTTTTTT,CASSPWTGRANEKLFF
TRBJ2-2,.,TRBV27,TRBD2,TGTGCCAGCAGTGAAGGGACTAGCGGGAGCGGGGAGCTGTTTTTT,CASSEGTSGSGELFF
TRBJ2-7,.,TRBV19,.,TGTGCCAGTAGTATTCGAGGGGGCGAGCAGTACTTC,CASSIRGGEQYF
TRBJ1-2,.,TRBV6-4,.,TGTGCCAGCAGGAGGGGGGGGCGCTGGGAGAGTAGCTATGGCTACACCTTC,CASRRGGRWESSYGYTF
TRBJ2-3,large,TRBV27,.,TGTGCCAGCAGTATCTCGAGGCCAGATACGCAGTATTTT,CASSISRPDTQYF
TRBJ2-2,medium-sized,TRBV5-4,.,TGTGCCAGCAGCAGAGACAGGACGAACACCGGGGAGCTGTTTTTT,CASSRDRTNTGELFF
TRBJ2-1,.,TRBV10-3,TRBD2,TGTGCCATCAGGAATAACCCGGGACTAGTGGGCTCCGATGAGCAGTTCTTC,CAIRNNPGLVGSDEQFF
TRBJ2-3,.,TRBV19,.,TGTGCCAGTAGTATAGAAGACGGAAGGGATACGCAGTATTTT,CASSIEDGRDTQYF
TRBJ1-2,.,TRBV28,.,TGTGCCAGCAGATTTCGGCAGGGAGGCTACACCTTC,CASRFRQGGYTF
TRBJ2-1,.,TRBV7-2,TRBD2,TGTGCCAGCAGCTTAGCTAGCGGGGGGGGCAATGAGCAGTTCTTC,CASSLASGGGNEQFF
TRBJ2-7,few,TRBV29-1,TRBD1,TGCAGCGCCTCCGTGGGACAGGGTTCCTACGAGCAGTACTTC,CSASVGQGSYEQYF
TRBJ2-7,few,TRBV9,.,TGTGCCAGCAGCGCGTCGGGGGTGGGGTACGAGCAGTACTTC,CASSASGVGYEQYF
TRBJ2-7,once,TRBV4-3,.,TGCGCCAGCAGCCAAGATAGGGCAGGGCGGCACGAGCAGTACTTC,CASSQDRAGRHEQYF
TRBJ1-5,.,TRBV7-2,.,TGTGCCAGCAGCTTCCCAGGTCAGCCCCAGCATTTT,CASSFPGQPQHF
TRBJ2-1,.,TRBV19,TRBD2,TGTGCCAGTACGAAGCGGGGGGGCCTTGAGCAGTTCTTC,CASTKRGGLEQFF
TRBJ2-5,.,TRBV11-2,TRBD2,TGTGCCAGCAGCTTACTAACTAGCGGGGCTCAAGAGACCCAGTACTTC,CASSLLTSGAQETQYF
TRBJ1-1,.,TRBV1,.,TGCACCAGCAGCAAGCCGGGGACAGAGAACACTGAAGCTTTCTTT,CTSSKPGTENTEAFF
TRBJ1-5,.,TRBV19,.,TGTGCCAGTAGTTTAGGGCCGTCCGCGGGGTCCCAGCATTTT,CASSLGPSAGSQHF
TRBJ1-5,.,TRBV19,.,TGTGCCAGTAGTATCACACAGGGAAGTCAGCCCCAGCATTTT,CASSITQGSQPQHF
TRBJ2-1,.,TRBV27,TRBD2,TGTGCCAGCAGCTATCGGAGCGGGGGGGGCGGTGAGCAGTTCTTC,CASSYRSGGGGEQFF
TRBJ1-4,.,TRBV4-2,.,TGTGCCAGCAGCCAAGTGAGGGCTATGGGGGGAGGGGAAAAACTGTTTTTT,CASSQVRAMGGGEKLFF
TRBJ1-1,.,TRBV25-1,TRBD1,TGTGCCAGCAGTGGGACAGGGGAATATGAAGCTTTCTTT,CASSGTGEYEAFF
TRBJ1-1,.,TRBV29-1,.,TGCAGCGGATACAAGAACACTGAAGCTTTCTTT,CSGYKNTEAFF
TRBJ2-7,.,TRBV7-9,TRBD1,TGTGCCAGCAGCCACCAGGGGGCCTACGAGCAGTACTTC,CASSHQGAYEQYF
TRBJ1-6,.,TRBV15,.,TGTGCCACCAGCAGAGATCGGGACTATAATTCACCCCTCCACTTT,CATSRDRDYNSPLHF
TRBJ2-7,.,TRBV9,TRBD2,TGTGCCAGCAGCAGCGGACTAGCCTCCTACGAGCAGTACTTC,CASSSGLASYEQYF
TRBJ2-5,.,TRBV27,TRBD2,TGTGCCAGCAGTTTTGGGACTAGCGGGGGTAGAGAGACCCAGTACTTC,CASSFGTSGGRETQYF
TRBJ1-2,few,TRBV5-8,TRBD1,TGTGCCAGCAGCCGAACAGGGGTCTATGGCTACACCTTC,CASSRTGVYGYTF
TRBJ1-2,.,TRBV7-9,.,TGTGCCAGCAGCTTAGACGGAGTGGGCGGCTACACCTTC,CASSLDGVGGYTF
TRBJ1-1,.,TRBV10-3,.,TGTGCCATCACTATTGGGGGTGAAGCTTTCTTT,CAITIGGEAFF
TRBJ1-3,.,TRBV25-1,.,TGTGCCAGCAGTGAAATCGGAAGTGGAAACACCATATATTTT,CASSEIGSGNTIYF
TRBJ2-1,.,TRBV10-1,.,TGCGCCAGCAGCGGTAGGGACAATGAGCAGTTCTTC,CASSGRDNEQFF
TRBJ2-2,.,TRBV19,.,TGTGCCAGTAGTATGCATCGGGGCGGGGAGCTGTTTTTT,CASSMHRGGELFF
TRBJ1-5,.,TRBV21-1,.,TGTGCCAGCAGCAAAGACCGCTTGGGGGGCAATCAGCCCCAGCATTTT,CASSKDRLGGNQPQHF
TRBJ2-1,once,TRBV19,.,TGTGCCAGTACCAAACAGGGAGGAGAGCAGTTCTTC,CASTKQGGEQFF
TRBJ2-1,.,TRBV7-6,.,TGTGCCAGCCGAGAGGGGGGGGGCCTCGGCAATGAGCAGTTCTTC,CASREGGGLGNEQFF
TRBJ2-7,.,TRBV11-1,.,TGTGCCAGCAGCGACCGGGGGGGACAGACGAGCTCCTACGAGCAGTACTTC,CASSDRGGQTSSYEQYF
TRBJ1-5,.,TRBV28,.,TGTGCCAGCAGTTTAGGGGGGGCGGGTAATCAGCCCCAGCATTTT,CASSLGGAGNQPQHF
TRBJ1-5,few,TRBV6-5,.,TGTGCCAGCAGTTACCGGGGGGGTAGTCAGCCCCAGCATTTT,CASSYRGGSQPQHF
TRBJ1-6,once,TRBV15,.,TGTGCCAACAAACAGGGTCATTCACCCCTCCACTTT,CANKQGHSPLHF
TRBJ1-6,.,TRBV4-3,.,TGCGCCAGCAGCCAAGAGGGAGAGACCGGGAATTCACCCCTCCACTTT,CASSQEGETGNSPLHF
TRBJ2-7,.,TRBV5-6,TRBD1,TGTGCCAGCAGCCCCACCGGACAGGGAAACTACGAGCAGTACTTC,CASSPTGQGNYEQYF
TRBJ1-5,.,TRBV19,.,TGTGCCAGTAGTATCATCGGGGGGCTTCAGCCCCAGCATTTT,CASSIIGGLQPQHF